This T cell receptor (beta chain) originates from a study of cytomegalovirus exposure and HLA in healthy donors. General study findings and limits: TCR beta chains associated with HLA were, in a later analysis, more clonally expanded than equally common others.

The CDR3 has 14 amino acids. V lost 9 bases to trimming and J lost 6 bases; unmatched junction nucleotides: 7. Germline CDR1 is LNHDA and CDR2 is SQIVND (reference sequence). In the PCR, 60 Vbeta and 13 Jbeta primers were used. Clones were read by immunoSEQ multiplex PCR, and TCRdb kept only the in-frame ones, dropping some. The sample holds fewer than 130,000 clones; 55% to 75% are singletons and the top ten take 3.5% to 4%. On this clone itself: Its antigen is as yet unknown.

The chain employs TRBV19 and TRBJ2-1; the match to TRBD2 covers 11 bases. The clonotype was recovered from a man aged 25 to 45 in good health and CMV-seropositive. Sequenced: PBMCs. The CDR3: CASRTSGGPNEQFF. CDR3 nucleotides: TGTGCCAGCCGAACTAGCGGGGGACCCAATGAGCAGTTCTTC.